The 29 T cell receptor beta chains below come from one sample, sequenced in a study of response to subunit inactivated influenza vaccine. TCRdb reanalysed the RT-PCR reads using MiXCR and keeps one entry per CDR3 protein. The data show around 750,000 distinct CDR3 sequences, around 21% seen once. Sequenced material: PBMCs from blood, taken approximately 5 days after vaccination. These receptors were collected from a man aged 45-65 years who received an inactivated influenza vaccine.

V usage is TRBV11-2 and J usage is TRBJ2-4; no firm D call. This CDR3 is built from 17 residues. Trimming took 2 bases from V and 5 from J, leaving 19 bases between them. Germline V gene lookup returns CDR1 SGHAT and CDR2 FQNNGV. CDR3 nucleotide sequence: TGTGCCAGCAGCTTAAAAACCCTTGAACGCCACGAAAACATTCAGTACTTC. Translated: CASSLKTLERHENIQYF.

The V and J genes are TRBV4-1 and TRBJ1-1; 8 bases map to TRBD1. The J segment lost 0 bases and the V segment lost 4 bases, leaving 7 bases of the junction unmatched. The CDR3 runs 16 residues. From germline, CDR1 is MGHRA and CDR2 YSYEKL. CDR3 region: CASSPGGRLMNTEAFF. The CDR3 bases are TGCGCCAGCAGCCCAGGGGGCAGACTAATGAACACTGAAGCTTTCTTT.

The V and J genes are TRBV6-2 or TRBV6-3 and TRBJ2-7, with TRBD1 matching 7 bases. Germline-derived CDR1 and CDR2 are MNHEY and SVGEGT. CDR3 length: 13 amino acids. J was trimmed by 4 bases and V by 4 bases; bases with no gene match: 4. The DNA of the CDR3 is TGTGCCAGCAGTTGGAACAGGGGTTACGAGCAGTACTTC. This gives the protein CASSWNRGYEQYF.

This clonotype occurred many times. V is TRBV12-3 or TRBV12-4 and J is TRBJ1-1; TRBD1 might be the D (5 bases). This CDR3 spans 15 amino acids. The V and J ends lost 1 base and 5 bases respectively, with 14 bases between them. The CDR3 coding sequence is TGTGCCAGCAGTTTAGACAACCCGGGGCTTACTGAAGCTTTCTTT. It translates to CASSLDNPGLTEAFF.

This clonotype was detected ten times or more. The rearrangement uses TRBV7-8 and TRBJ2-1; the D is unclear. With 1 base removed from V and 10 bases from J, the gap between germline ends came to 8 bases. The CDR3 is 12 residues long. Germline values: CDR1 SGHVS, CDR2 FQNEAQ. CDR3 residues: CASSLGSSEQFF. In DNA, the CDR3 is TGTGCCAGCAGCTTAGGGTCGTCGGAGCAGTTCTTC.

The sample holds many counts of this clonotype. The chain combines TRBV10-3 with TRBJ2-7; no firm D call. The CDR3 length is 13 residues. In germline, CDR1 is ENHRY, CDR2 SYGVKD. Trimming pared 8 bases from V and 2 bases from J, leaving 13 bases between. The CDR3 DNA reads TGTGCCATCGCTCTGAACAGAGCCTACGAGCAGTACTTC. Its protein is CAIALNRAYEQYF.

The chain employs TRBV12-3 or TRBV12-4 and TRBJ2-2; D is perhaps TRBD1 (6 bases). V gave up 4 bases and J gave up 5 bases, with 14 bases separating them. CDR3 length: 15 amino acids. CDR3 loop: CASSSPWTVTGELFF. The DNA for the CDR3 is TGTGCCAGCAGTTCACCTTGGACAGTTACCGGGGAGCTGTTTTTT.

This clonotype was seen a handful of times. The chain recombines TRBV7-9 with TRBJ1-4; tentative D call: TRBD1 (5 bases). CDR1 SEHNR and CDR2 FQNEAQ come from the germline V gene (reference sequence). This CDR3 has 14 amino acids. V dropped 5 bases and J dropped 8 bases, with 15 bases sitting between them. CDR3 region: CASSTGRGREKLFF. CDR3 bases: TGTGCCAGCAGCACAGGTCGGGGAAGGGAAAAACTGTTTTTT.

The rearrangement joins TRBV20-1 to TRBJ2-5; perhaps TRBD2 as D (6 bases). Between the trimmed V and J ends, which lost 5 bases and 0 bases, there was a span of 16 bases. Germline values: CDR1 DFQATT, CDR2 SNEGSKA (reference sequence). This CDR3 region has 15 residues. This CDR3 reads CSAEDGLLYQETQYF. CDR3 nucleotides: TGCAGTGCTGAAGATGGACTACTGTACCAAGAGACCCAGTACTTC.

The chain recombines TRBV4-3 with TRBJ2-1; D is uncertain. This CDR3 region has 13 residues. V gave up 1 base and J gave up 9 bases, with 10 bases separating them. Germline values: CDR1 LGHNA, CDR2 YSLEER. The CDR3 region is CASSQVAGGEQFF. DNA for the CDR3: TGCGCCAGCAGCCAAGTAGCAGGTGGTGAGCAGTTCTTC.

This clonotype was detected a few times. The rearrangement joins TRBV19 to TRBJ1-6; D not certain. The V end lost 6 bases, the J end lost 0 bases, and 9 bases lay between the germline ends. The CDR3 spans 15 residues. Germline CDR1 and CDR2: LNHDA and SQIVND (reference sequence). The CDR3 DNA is TGTGCCAGTAGCCCGAGCGGCTCCTATAATTCACCCCTCCACTTT. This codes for CASSPSGSYNSPLHF.

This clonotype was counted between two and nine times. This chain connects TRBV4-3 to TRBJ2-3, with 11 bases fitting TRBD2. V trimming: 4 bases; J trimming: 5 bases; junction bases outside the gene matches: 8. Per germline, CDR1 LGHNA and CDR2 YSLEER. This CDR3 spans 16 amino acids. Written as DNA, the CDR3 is TGCGCCAGCAGCCCATATGGCACTAGCGGGGGAGATACGCAGTATTTT. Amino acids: CASSPYGTSGGDTQYF.

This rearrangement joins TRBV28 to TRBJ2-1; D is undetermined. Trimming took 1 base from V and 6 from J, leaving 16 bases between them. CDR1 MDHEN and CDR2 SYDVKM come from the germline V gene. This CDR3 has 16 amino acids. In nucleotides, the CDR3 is TGTGCCAGCAGTTTATTGTCCCTTCAGGCGGCCAATGAGCAGTTCTTC. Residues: CASSLLSLQAANEQFF.

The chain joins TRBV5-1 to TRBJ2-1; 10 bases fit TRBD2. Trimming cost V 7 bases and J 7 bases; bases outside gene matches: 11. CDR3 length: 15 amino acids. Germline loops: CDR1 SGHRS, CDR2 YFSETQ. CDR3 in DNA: TGCGCCAGCGAGGGTAGCGGGGGGTCACATAATGAGCAGTTCTTC. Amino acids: CASEGSGGSHNEQFF.

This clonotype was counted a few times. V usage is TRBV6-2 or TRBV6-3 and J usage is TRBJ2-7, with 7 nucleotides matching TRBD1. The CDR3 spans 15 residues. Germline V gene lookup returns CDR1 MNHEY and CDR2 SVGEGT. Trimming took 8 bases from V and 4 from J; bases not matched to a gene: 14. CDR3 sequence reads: CASAPRQGTPYEQYF. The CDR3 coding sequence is TGTGCCAGCGCACCGCGACAGGGCACCCCGTACGAGCAGTACTTC.

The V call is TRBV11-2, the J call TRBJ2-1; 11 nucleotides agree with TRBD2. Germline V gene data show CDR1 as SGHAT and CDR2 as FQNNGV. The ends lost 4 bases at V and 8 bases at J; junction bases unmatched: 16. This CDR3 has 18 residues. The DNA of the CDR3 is TGTGCCAGCAGCTCGCCTTTTAGGGTAGCGGGGGGGCGAGATGAGCAGTTCTTC. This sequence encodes CASSSPFRVAGGRDEQFF.

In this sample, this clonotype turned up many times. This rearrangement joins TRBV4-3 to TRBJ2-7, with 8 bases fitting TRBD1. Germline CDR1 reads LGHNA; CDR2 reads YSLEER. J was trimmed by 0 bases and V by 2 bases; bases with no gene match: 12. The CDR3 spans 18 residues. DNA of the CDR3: TGCGCCAGCAGCCAATGGGTTGGACAGGGCCCGAGCTCCTACGAGCAGTACTTC. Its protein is CASSQWVGQGPSSYEQYF.

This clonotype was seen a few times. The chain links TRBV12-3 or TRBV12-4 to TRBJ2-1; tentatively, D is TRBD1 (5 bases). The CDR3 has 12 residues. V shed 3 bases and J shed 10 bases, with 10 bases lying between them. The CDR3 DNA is TGTGCCAGCAGTTTCGGTGCAGGGGAGCAGTTCTTC. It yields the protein CASSFGAGEQFF.

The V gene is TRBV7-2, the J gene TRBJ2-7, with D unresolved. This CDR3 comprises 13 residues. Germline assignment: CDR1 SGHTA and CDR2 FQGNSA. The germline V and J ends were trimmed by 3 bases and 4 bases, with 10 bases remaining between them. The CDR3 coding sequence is TGTGCCAGCAGCTTTTATCAGGAATACGAGCAGTACTTC. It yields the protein CASSFYQEYEQYF.

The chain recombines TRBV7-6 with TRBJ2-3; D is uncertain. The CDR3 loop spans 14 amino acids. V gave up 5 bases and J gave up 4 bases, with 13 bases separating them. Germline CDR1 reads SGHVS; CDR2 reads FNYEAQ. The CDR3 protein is CASSVSNLPDTQYF. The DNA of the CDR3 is TGTGCCAGCAGCGTTAGCAATCTCCCAGATACGCAGTATTTT.

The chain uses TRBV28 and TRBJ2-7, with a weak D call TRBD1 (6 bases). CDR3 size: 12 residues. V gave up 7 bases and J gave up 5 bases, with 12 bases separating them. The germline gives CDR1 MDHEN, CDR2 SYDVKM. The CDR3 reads CASTNTGNEQYF. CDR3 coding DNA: TGTGCCAGCACTAACACAGGGAACGAGCAGTACTTC.

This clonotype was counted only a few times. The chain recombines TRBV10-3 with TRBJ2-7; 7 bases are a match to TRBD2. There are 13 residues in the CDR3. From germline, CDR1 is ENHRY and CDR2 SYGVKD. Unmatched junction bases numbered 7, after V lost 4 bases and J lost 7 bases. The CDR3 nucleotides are TGTGCCATCAGTGGCGACTCAGCGGGAGAGCAGTACTTC. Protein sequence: CAISGDSAGEQYF.

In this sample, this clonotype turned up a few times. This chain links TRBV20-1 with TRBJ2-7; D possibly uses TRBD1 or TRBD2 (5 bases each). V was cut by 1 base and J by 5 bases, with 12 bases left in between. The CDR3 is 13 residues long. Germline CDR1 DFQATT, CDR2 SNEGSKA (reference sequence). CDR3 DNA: TGCAGTGCTAGAGCGAGGGGCCGGGACGAGCAGTACTTC. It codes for CSARARGRDEQYF.

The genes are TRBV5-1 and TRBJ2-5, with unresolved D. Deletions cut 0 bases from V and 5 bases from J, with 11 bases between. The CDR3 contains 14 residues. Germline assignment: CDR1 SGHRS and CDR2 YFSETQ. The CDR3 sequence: CASSLGSSGETQYF. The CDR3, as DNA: TGCGCCAGCAGCTTGGGGAGCTCCGGGGAGACCCAGTACTTC.

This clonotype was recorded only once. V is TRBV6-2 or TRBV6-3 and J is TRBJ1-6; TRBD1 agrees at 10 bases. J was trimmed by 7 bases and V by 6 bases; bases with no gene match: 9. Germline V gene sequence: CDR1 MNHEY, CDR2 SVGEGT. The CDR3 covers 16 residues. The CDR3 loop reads CASRPGTGVGNSPLHF. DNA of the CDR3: TGTGCCAGCAGACCTGGGACAGGGGTCGGGAATTCACCCCTCCACTTT.

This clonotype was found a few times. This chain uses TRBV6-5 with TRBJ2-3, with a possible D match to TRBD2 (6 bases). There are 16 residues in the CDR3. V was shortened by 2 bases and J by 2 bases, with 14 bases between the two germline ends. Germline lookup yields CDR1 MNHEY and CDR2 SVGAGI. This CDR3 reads CASSYTPGLNTDTQYF. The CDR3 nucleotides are TGTGCCAGCAGTTACACCCCGGGACTGAACACAGATACGCAGTATTTT.

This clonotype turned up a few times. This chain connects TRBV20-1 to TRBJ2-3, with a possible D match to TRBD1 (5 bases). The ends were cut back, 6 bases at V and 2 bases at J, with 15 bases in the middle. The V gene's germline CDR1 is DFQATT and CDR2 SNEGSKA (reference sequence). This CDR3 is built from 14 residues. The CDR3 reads CSAPPAGITDTQYF. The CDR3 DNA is TGCAGTGCCCCGCCTGCAGGGATCACAGATACGCAGTATTTT.

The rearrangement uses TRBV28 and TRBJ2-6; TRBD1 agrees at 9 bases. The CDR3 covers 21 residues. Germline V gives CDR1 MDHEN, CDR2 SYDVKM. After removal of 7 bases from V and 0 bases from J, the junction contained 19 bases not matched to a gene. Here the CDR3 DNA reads TGTGCCAGCACTTCCGGGGAGGTGTGGGGACAGGGATACTCTGGGGCCAACGTCCTGACTTTC. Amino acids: CASTSGEVWGQGYSGANVLTF. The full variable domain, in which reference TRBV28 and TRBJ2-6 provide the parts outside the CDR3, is DVKVTQSSRYLVKRTGEKVFLECVQDMDHENMFWYRQDPGLGLRLIYFSYDVKMKEKGDIPEGYSVSREKKERFSLILESASTNQTSMYLCASTSGEVWGQGYSGANVLTFGAGSRLTVL.

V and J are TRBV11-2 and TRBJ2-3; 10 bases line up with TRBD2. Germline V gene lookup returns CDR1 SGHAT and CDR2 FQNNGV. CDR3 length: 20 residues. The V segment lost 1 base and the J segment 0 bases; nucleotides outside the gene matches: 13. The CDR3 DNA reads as TGTGCCAGCAGCTTAGTGGGCCTAGCGGGAGTCTCCGCTAGCACAGATACGCAGTATTTT. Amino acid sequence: CASSLVGLAGVSASTDTQYF.